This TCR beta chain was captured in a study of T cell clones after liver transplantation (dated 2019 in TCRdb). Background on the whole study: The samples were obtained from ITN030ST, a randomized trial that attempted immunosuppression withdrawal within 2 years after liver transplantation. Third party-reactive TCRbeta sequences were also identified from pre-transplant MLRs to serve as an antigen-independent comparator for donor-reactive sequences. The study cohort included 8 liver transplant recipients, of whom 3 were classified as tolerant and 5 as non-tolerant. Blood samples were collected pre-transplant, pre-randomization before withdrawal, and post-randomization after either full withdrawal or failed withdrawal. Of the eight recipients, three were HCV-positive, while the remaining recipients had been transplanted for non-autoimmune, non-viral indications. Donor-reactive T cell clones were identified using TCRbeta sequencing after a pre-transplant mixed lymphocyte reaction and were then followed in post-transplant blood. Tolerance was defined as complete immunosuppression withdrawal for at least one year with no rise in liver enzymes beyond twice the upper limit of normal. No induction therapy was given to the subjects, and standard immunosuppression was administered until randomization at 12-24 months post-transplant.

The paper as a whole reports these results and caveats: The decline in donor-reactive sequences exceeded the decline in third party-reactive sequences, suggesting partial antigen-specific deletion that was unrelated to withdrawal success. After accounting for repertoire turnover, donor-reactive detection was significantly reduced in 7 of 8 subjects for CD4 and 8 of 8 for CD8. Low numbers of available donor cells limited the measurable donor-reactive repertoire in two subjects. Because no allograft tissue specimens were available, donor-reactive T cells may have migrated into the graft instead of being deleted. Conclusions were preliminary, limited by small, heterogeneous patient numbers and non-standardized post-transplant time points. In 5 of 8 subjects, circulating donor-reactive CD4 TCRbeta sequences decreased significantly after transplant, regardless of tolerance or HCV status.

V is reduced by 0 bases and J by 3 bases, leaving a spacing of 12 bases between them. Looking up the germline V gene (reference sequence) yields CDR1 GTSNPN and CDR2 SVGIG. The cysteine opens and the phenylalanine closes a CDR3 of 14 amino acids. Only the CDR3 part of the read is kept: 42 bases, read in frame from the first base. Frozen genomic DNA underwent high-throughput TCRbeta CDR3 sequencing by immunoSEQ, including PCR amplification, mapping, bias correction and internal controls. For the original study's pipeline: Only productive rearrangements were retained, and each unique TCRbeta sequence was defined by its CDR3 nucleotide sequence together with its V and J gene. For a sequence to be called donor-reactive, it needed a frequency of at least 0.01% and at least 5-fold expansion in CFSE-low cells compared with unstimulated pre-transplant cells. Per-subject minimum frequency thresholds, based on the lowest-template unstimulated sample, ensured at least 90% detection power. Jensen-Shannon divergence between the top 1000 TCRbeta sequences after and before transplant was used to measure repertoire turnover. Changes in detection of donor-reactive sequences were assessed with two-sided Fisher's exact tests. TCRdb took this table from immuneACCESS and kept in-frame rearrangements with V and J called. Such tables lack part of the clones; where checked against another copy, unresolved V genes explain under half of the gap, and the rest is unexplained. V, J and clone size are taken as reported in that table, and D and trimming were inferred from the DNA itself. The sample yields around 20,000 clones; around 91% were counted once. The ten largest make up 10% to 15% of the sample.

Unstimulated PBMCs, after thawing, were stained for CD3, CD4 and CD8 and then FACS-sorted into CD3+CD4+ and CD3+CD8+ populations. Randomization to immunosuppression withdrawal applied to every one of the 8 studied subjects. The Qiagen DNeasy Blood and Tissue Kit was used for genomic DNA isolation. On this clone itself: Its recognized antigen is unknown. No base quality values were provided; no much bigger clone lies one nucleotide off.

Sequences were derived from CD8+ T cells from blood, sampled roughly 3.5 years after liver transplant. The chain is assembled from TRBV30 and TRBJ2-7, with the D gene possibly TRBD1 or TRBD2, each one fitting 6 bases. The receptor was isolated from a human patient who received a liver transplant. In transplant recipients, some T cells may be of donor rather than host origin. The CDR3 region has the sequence CAWSVSGAYYEQYF. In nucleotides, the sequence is TGTGCCTGGAGTGTCTCGGGGGCCTACTACGAGCAGTACTTC.